This TCR beta chain was identified in a study of OX40 agonist ivuxolimab in advanced cancers. Profiled with immunoSEQ multiplex PCR; TCRdb holds only in-frame clones, not every one. The sample has 58,000 or so clones, approximately 87% seen once. A few counts support this clone. The sample was CD4+ or CD8+ T cells sorted from blood, taken in a trial of the OX40 agonist ivuxolimab. This sequence was found in an adult with an advanced solid tumor such as melanoma, head and neck, liver or kidney cancer.

This chain's CDR3 is CASSAPGHTEAFF. For the CDR3, the DNA is TGTGCCAGCAGTGCGCCCGGGCACACTGAAGCTTTCTTT. The V gene is TRBV6-5, the J gene TRBJ1-1; D unclear. Trimming removed 5 bases at V and 3 bases at J, with 10 bases between. The CDR3 consists of 13 residues. Germline V gives CDR1 MNHEY, CDR2 SVGAGI.